The present entry profiles one TCR beta chain with its context. These data are taken from a study of control samples from healthy donors and cancer patients. Data came from immunoSEQ multiplex PCR; TCRdb stores just in-frame clones and leaves some out. This table holds some 410,000 clones, 90% found once. Trimming took 0 bases from V and 2 from J, leaving 14 bases between them. Germline assignment: CDR1 LGHNA and CDR2 YSLEER. The CDR3 has 17 residues. The chain joins TRBV4-3 to TRBJ1-3; tentatively, D is TRBD1 (6 bases). The receptor's source is a man between 35 and 55 years old with head and neck cancer. The sample consisted of PBMCs. In DNA, the CDR3 is TGCGCCAGCAGCCAAGATGAGACGGAGGGGGCTGGAAACACCATATATTTT. It yields the protein CASSQDETEGAGNTIYF.